The 18 T cell receptor beta chains reported below all come from one sample, sequenced in a study of cytomegalovirus exposure and HLA in healthy donors (dated by TCRdb to about 2017). The library was generated by the immunoSEQ multiplex PCR assay. A mixture of 60 forward primers for TCR Vbeta segments and 13 reverse primers for TCR Jbeta segments was used in the multiplex PCR. TCRdb holds this immuneACCESS table with in-frame rearrangements only. Some clones are missing; in checked studies, unresolved V genes explain under half, and the rest has no known cause. Counted in this sample were 100,000 to 150,000 clones; more than 65% of them appeared once. Of the sample, more than 3% is held by the ten largest clones. The material sequenced was PBMCs. Every receptor here comes from a young man in good health and CMV-seropositive.

This chain's CDR3 is CASRPEVYTEAFF. The CDR3, as DNA: TGTGCCAGCAGACCTGAGGTGTACACTGAAGCTTTCTTT. V gene TRBV27 combines with J gene TRBJ1-1; D is uncertain. Germline V lookup: CDR1 MNHEY, CDR2 SMNVEV (reference sequence). This CDR3 comprises 13 residues. V dropped 6 bases and J dropped 3 bases, with 11 bases sitting between them.

The rearrangement links TRBV6-1 to TRBJ1-1; TRBD1 agrees at 7 bases. CDR3 length: 14 amino acids. The trim removed 6 bases at V and 3 bases at J, leaving 7 bases unmatched. CDR1 and CDR2 (germline): MNHNS, SASEGT. In nucleotides, the CDR3 is TGTGCCAGCAGCTCGACAGGGATCGACACTGAAGCTTTCTTT. This encodes CASSSTGIDTEAFF.

The J gene is TRBJ2-1, the V gene TRBV19; 16 bases fit TRBD2. V lost 6 bases to trimming and J lost 4 bases; unmatched junction nucleotides: 6. The CDR3 is 17 residues long. Germline assignment: CDR1 LNHDA and CDR2 SQIVND (reference sequence). CDR3: CASRGLAGGVWYNEQFF. The CDR3 nucleotides read TGTGCCAGTAGGGGACTAGCGGGAGGGGTTTGGTACAATGAGCAGTTCTTC. Filled out from reference TRBV19 and TRBJ2-1, the complete variable domain reads DGGITQSPKYLFRKEGQNVTLSCEQNLNHDAMYWYRQDPGQGLRLIYYSQIVNDFQKGDIAEGYSVSREKKESFPLTVTSAQKNPTAFYLCASRGLAGGVWYNEQFFGPGTRLTVL.

A few counts support this clone. The rearrangement links TRBV7-9 to TRBJ1-1; D gene uncertain. The CDR3 has 14 amino acids. Germline V gene lookup returns CDR1 SEHNR and CDR2 FQNEAQ (reference sequence). V shed 8 bases and J shed 1 base, with 14 bases lying between them. The CDR3: CASVGRGGNTEAFF. The CDR3 DNA reads as TGTGCCAGCGTCGGACGGGGAGGGAACACTGAAGCTTTCTTT. Variable domain in full (rest from reference TRBV7-9 and TRBJ1-1): DTGVSQNPRHKITKRGQNVTFRCDPISEHNRLYWYRQTLGQGPEFLTYFQNEAQLEKSRLLSDRFSAERPKGSFSTLEIQRTEQGDSAMYLCASVGRGGNTEAFFGQGTRLTVV.

CDR3 in DNA: TGTGCCAGCAGCTTAGAACCCTATGACACCGGGGAGCTGTTTTTT. This translates into CASSLEPYDTGELFF. The V gene is TRBV7-6, the J gene TRBJ2-2; the D is unclear. The CDR3 consists of 15 residues. Germline CDR1 SGHVS, CDR2 FNYEAQ. Trimming took off 1 base at V and 3 bases at J, with 9 bases between the two ends.

The V and J genes are TRBV6-6 and TRBJ1-5; D perhaps matches TRBD1 (5 bases). V gave up 4 bases and J gave up 7 bases, with 11 bases separating them. The CDR3 runs 13 residues. CDR1 is MNHNY and CDR2 is SVGAGI in the germline V gene (reference sequence). For the CDR3, the DNA is TGTGCCAGCAGTTCCGAAAGGGGCCAGCCCCAGCATTTT. Encoded protein: CASSSERGQPQHF.

This chain uses TRBV7-2 with TRBJ2-2; TRBD1 aligns across 7 bases. The CDR3 runs to 15 residues. CDR1 and CDR2 (germline): SGHTA, FQGNSA. V shed 2 bases and J 5 bases; nucleotides not matched to a gene: 5. CDR3 sequence reads: CASSLHRGVTGELFF. For the CDR3, the DNA is TGTGCCAGCAGCTTACACAGGGGAGTAACCGGGGAGCTGTTTTTT.

The chain links TRBV19 to TRBJ1-2; 8 bases fit TRBD1. The V gene end was trimmed by 6 bases and the J gene end by 4 bases; junction bases not matched to a gene: 7. CDR1 and CDR2 from the germline V gene are LNHDA and SQIVND (reference sequence). This CDR3 has 14 amino acids. CDR3 DNA: TGTGCCAGTAGAGGACAGGGAAACTCCTATGGCTACACCTTC. This encodes CASRGQGNSYGYTF.

This clone was observed a handful of times. The chain uses TRBV27 and TRBJ2-3; 12 bases fit TRBD2. The V gene's germline CDR1 is MNHEY and CDR2 SMNVEV (reference sequence). The CDR3 runs to 15 residues. V was clipped by 5 bases and J by 3 bases; unmatched bases: 3. The DNA of the CDR3 is TGTGCCAGCAGTGAAACTAGCGGGGGGACAGATACGCAGTATTTT. This sequence encodes CASSETSGGTDTQYF.

This sequence joins TRBV5-5 and TRBJ1-2; D unresolved. Trimming shortened V by 0 bases and J by 8 bases, and 17 bases separated the two germline ends. Germline CDR1 reads SGHKS; CDR2 reads YYEKEE (reference sequence). The CDR3 has 15 residues. Here the CDR3 reads CASSLVLRGALGYTF. DNA for the CDR3: TGTGCCAGCAGCTTGGTTCTCCGGGGAGCGTTGGGCTACACCTTC.

The chain recombines TRBV7-8 with TRBJ2-1; 10 nucleotides match TRBD2. J was trimmed by 6 bases and V by 5 bases; bases with no gene match: 7. CDR1 SGHVS and CDR2 FQNEAQ come from the germline V gene. The CDR3 loop spans 15 amino acids. In nucleotides, the CDR3 is TGTGCCAGCAGCAGACCTAGCGGGAGCTCCAATGAGCAGTTCTTC. Protein: CASSRPSGSSNEQFF.

The V gene is TRBV10-1, the J gene TRBJ1-4, with TRBD1 matching over 12 bases. In germline, CDR1 is WNHNN, CDR2 SYGVQD (reference sequence). This CDR3 has 15 residues. Unmatched junction bases numbered 5, after V lost 2 bases and J lost 10 bases. The CDR3 coding sequence is TGCGCCAGCAGTGAGGGGACAGGGGGCTTTCGAAAACTGTTTTTT. Protein product: CASSEGTGGFRKLFF.

V usage is TRBV7-9 and J usage is TRBJ1-1; maybe TRBD1 (5 bases). The CDR3 is 14 residues long. Germline V gives CDR1 SEHNR, CDR2 FQNEAQ (reference sequence). Trimming left V 3 bases short and J 1 base short, with 9 bases between. The CDR3 sequence: CASSLSGENTEAFF. The CDR3 bases are TGTGCCAGCAGCTTGTCGGGGGAGAACACTGAAGCTTTCTTT.

The CDR3 DNA reads TGCGCCAGCAGCTGGGGCCGAGTCGGCGAGCAGTACTTC. Its protein product is CASSWGRVGEQYF. This sequence joins TRBV5-1 and TRBJ2-7; possibly TRBD1 for D (5 bases). Germline loops: CDR1 SGHRS, CDR2 YFSETQ. The V gene lost 3 bases and the J gene lost 6 bases, with 13 bases spanning the gap. This CDR3 spans 13 amino acids. Full variable domain (remainder filled in from reference TRBV5-1 and TRBJ2-7): KAGVTQTPRYLIKTRGQQVTLSCSPISGHRSVSWYQQTPGQGLQFLFEYFSETQRNKGNFPGRFSGRQFSNSRSEMNVSTLELGDSALYLCASSWGRVGEQYFGPGTRLTVT.

The chain carries TRBV5-4 and TRBJ1-2, with 7 bases matching TRBD1. J lost 4 bases, V lost 0 bases, and 6 bases had no gene match. This CDR3 has 15 residues. Per germline, CDR1 SGHNT and CDR2 YYREEE (reference sequence). This CDR3 reads CASSLEQGYGYGYTF. CDR3 nucleotides: TGTGCCAGCAGCTTGGAACAGGGGTACGGCTATGGCTACACCTTC. Full variable domain (rest looked up from reference TRBV5-4 and TRBJ1-2): ETGVTQSPTHLIKTRGQQVTLRCSSQSGHNTVSWYQQALGQGPQFIFQYYREEENGRGNFPPRFSGLQFPNYSSELNVNALELDDSALYLCASSLEQGYGYGYTFGSGTRLTVV.

V gene TRBV19 combines with J gene TRBJ1-6, with a possible D match to TRBD1 (5 bases). This CDR3 region has 13 residues. Germline V lookup: CDR1 LNHDA, CDR2 SQIVND (reference sequence). The V end lost 4 bases, the J end lost 7 bases, and 8 bases lay between the germline ends. CDR3 amino acids: CASSTGPNSPLHF. The CDR3 DNA reads as TGTGCCAGTAGTACAGGGCCAAATTCACCCCTCCACTTT.

This clone is a singleton in its sample. For the CDR3, the DNA is TGTGCCAGTAGTATTAGGGACAGCCCTAATGAAAAACTGTTTTTT. It encodes CASSIRDSPNEKLFF. The chain employs TRBV19 and TRBJ1-4; TRBD1 matches 7 bases. Germline CDR1 is LNHDA and CDR2 is SQIVND (reference sequence). The trim removed 3 bases at V and 3 bases at J, leaving 4 bases unmatched. This CDR3 contains 15 residues.

There are a few counts of this clone. This chain joins TRBV2 and TRBJ2-7; unclear D gene. Trimming pared 2 bases from V and 5 bases from J, leaving 4 bases between. The CDR3 is made up of 11 amino acids. CDR1 and CDR2 from the germline V gene are SNHLY and FYNNEI. The CDR3 DNA reads TGTGCCAGCAGTGAATCCAACGAGCAGTACTTC. Amino acids: CASSESNEQYF. The whole variable domain, filled in from reference TRBV2 and TRBJ2-7, reads EPEVTQTPSHQVTQMGQEVILRCVPISNHLYFYWYRQILGQKVEFLVSFYNNEISEKSEIFDDQFSVERPDGSNFTLKIRSTKLEDSAMYFCASSESNEQYFGPGTRLTVT.